These 31 T cell receptor beta chains were sequenced from one sample in a study of T cells in Graves' hyperthyroidism and ophthalmopathy. Regions amplified from RNA transcripts were the TCR beta CDR3 regions. First-round RT-PCR of the TCR CDR3 relied on the HTBI primer set. One entry per CDR3 protein, called by TCRdb with MiXCR from the multiplex PCR reads. The sample has roughly 710,000 distinct CDR3 sequences; 35% are singletons. The sample comprised blood. The receptor source for this set is a woman between 35 and 50 years old with Graves' hyperthyroidism.

The gene calls are TRBV10-3 and TRBJ2-7; a possible D gene is TRBD2 (6 bases). This CDR3 is built from 10 residues. From germline, CDR1 is ENHRY and CDR2 SYGVKD. The V end was cut by 8 bases, the J end by 4 bases, with 6 bases between. The CDR3 loop is CAIGGYEQYF. The CDR3 bases are TGTGCCATCGGAGGGTACGAGCAGTACTTC.

The rearrangement uses TRBV7-6 and TRBJ1-3, with D uncertain. The CDR3 sequence is 9 residues long. CDR1 is SGHVS, CDR2 FNYEAQ, per germline. Deletions cut 8 bases from V and 7 bases from J, with 3 bases between. Written as DNA, the CDR3 is TGTGCCAGCTGGAACACCATATATTTT. Its protein product is CASWNTIYF.

This rearrangement joins TRBV30 to TRBJ1-1, with 9 bases that match TRBD1. CDR1 is GTSNPN, CDR2 SVGIG, per germline (reference sequence). V trimming: 3 bases; J trimming: 4 bases; junction bases outside the gene matches: 6. This CDR3 contains 14 residues. This chain's CDR3 is CAWRGQGGGTEAFF. The DNA for the CDR3 is TGTGCCTGGAGGGGACAGGGAGGTGGCACTGAAGCTTTCTTT.

This clonotype was observed a single time. Germline is not matched at one junction end, which may reflect a read error. The chain combines TRBV2 with TRBJ1-5; 9 bases line up with TRBD1. CDR1 is SNHLY, CDR2 FYNNEI, per germline. The CDR3 spans 15 residues. The CDR3 coding sequence is TGCGCCAGCGGTGGACAGGGGTCTAGCAATCAGCCCCAGCATTTT. Translating it yields CASGGQGSSNQPQHF.

This clonotype was counted many times. J is TRBJ1-5 and V is TRBV15; 9 bases line up with TRBD1. Germline CDR1 reads LNHNV; CDR2 reads YYDKDF (reference sequence). The CDR3 runs 16 residues. V dropped 2 bases and J dropped 3; count of bases not matched to a gene: 5. The CDR3 DNA is TGTGCCACCAGCAGACGGGACAGGGCCTTCAATCAGCCCCAGCATTTT. Amino acid sequence: CATSRRDRAFNQPQHF.

The chain carries TRBV24-1 and TRBJ2-5; weak D call: TRBD1 (5 bases). Trimming left V 5 bases short and J 5 bases short, with 11 bases between. The CDR3 spans 13 residues. The germline V gene encodes CDR1 KGHDR and CDR2 SFDVKD. The CDR3 nucleotides read TGTGCCACCAGTGTTCAGGGCCGGGAGACCCAGTACTTC. Its protein product is CATSVQGRETQYF.

The chain carries TRBV15 and TRBJ1-2; 9 nucleotides align to TRBD1. The V and J ends lost 3 bases and 7 bases, in that order; junction bases with no gene match: 6. The CDR3 contains 14 residues. Germline lookup yields CDR1 LNHNV and CDR2 YYDKDF (reference sequence). In DNA, the CDR3 is TGTGCCACCAGCAGCCCGGACAGGGGTGGTGGCTACACCTTC. Protein sequence: CATSSPDRGGGYTF. The full variable domain, its missing parts supplied by reference TRBV15 and TRBJ1-2, is DAMVIQNPRYQVTQFGKPVTLSCSQTLNHNVMYWYQQKSSQAPKLLFHYYDKDFNNEADTPDNFQSRRPNTSFCFLDIRSPGLGDTAMYLCATSSPDRGGGYTFGSGTRLTVV.

The CDR3 DNA follows: TGCGCCAGCAGCCAAGATCATCCCCTGCGACAATATGGCTACACCTTC. This codes for CASSQDHPLRQYGYTF. The chain is built from TRBV4-1 and TRBJ1-2, with no clear D. Trimming removed 0 bases at V and 5 bases at J, with 16 bases between. The germline V gene has CDR1 MGHRA and CDR2 YSYEKL. The CDR3 loop spans 16 amino acids.

This clonotype was counted many times. DNA of the CDR3: TGCAGCGTTGGTCAGCAGGAGCAGTACTTC. Residues: CSVGQQEQYF. V gene TRBV29-1 combines with J gene TRBJ2-7, with no clear D. The CDR3 totals 10 residues. The germline V gene encodes CDR1 SQVTM and CDR2 ANQGSEA. The V end was cut by 4 bases, the J end by 7 bases, with 8 bases between.

As regards this clonotype: A read error may be the cause here, since a much bigger clone is one base away. The CDR3 does not close with the conserved phenylalanine or tryptophan, likely indicating a read error. The rearrangement uses TRBV6-9 and TRBJ1-4; D possibly corresponds to TRBD1 (5 bases). Germline CDR1 is MNHGY and CDR2 is SVAAGI. The V end lost 4 bases, the J end lost 7 bases, and 13 bases lay between the germline ends. The length of the CDR3 is 14 residues. The CDR3 DNA is TGTGCCAGCAGTTCCGGGGCAAGCCCTGAAAAACTGTTTCTT. Residues: CASSSGASPEKLFL.

This chain connects TRBV24-1 to TRBJ2-7, with a weak D call TRBD2 (5 bases). This CDR3 is 12 amino acids long. The germline V gene has CDR1 KGHDR and CDR2 SFDVKD. V was clipped by 10 bases and J by 5 bases, with 14 bases between them. This CDR3 is CATSEGSDEQYF. In nucleotides, the CDR3 is TGTGCCACTTCTGAGGGTAGCGACGAGCAGTACTTC.

With respect to this clonotype: The junction does not match germline at one end; this may be a read error. This chain joins TRBV7-9 and TRBJ2-5; D unclear. The CDR3 totals 13 residues. Germline-derived CDR1 and CDR2 are SEHNR and FQNEAQ (reference sequence). The CDR3 DNA sequence: TGCGCCAGCAGCCAACAGTCCCAAGAGACCCAGTACTTC. This codes for CASSQQSQETQYF. Drawing the rest from reference TRBV7-9 and TRBJ2-5, the complete variable domain is DTGVSQNPRHKITKRGQNVTFRCDPISEHNRLYWYRQTLGQGPEFLTYFQNEAQLEKSRLLSDRFSAERPKGSFSTLEIQRTEQGDSAMYLCASSQQSQETQYFGPGTRLLVL.

The chain employs TRBV7-2 and TRBJ2-7, with TRBD1 matching over 8 bases. Losses at the gene ends were 6 bases for V and 0 bases for J; bases not matched to a gene: 4. This CDR3 contains 14 residues. Germline V gene lookup returns CDR1 SGHTA and CDR2 FQGNSA. The CDR3 protein is CASRNTGGSYEQYF. CDR3 coding DNA: TGTGCCAGCAGAAATACAGGGGGCTCCTACGAGCAGTACTTC.

This clonotype occurred many times. The rearrangement joins TRBV7-2 to TRBJ2-6; 10 positions agree with TRBD1. This CDR3 comprises 17 residues. Germline V CDR1 and CDR2: SGHTA, FQGNSA. V lost 5 bases and J lost 3; bases outside the gene matches: 7. The CDR3 DNA reads TGTGCCAGCAGCCCGTCGGGGACAGGGGTTGGGGCCAACGTCCTGACTTTC. This sequence encodes CASSPSGTGVGANVLTF.

J is TRBJ1-4 and V is TRBV12-3 or TRBV12-4; 9 bases map to TRBD1. The J segment lost 4 bases and the V segment lost 7 bases, leaving 7 bases of the junction unmatched. The CDR3 contains 15 residues. CDR3 in DNA: TGTGCCAGCAATTCTGGACAGGGGTTTAATGAAAAACTGTTTTTT. It specifies CASNSGQGFNEKLFF.

This clonotype was detected once. The chain employs TRBV29-1 and TRBJ1-2, with TRBD1 identical over 10 bases. Germline V gene data show CDR1 as SQVTM and CDR2 as ANQGSEA. The CDR3 sequence is 13 residues long. V shed 3 bases and J 8 bases; nucleotides not matched to a gene: 6. The CDR3 region is CSVEGTGDRGYTF. The CDR3 DNA is TGCAGCGTTGAGGGGACAGGGGATCGCGGCTACACCTTC.

This sequence joins TRBV6-6 and TRBJ1-5; 7 bases are shared with TRBD1. The CDR3 loop spans 14 amino acids. The ends lost 5 bases at V and 6 bases at J; junction bases unmatched: 7. From germline, CDR1 is MNHNY and CDR2 SVGAGI (reference sequence). This CDR3 reads CASSAQGTSQPQHF. The CDR3 nucleotides are TGTGCCAGCAGTGCACAGGGGACTAGTCAGCCCCAGCATTTT.

This clonotype occurred many times. The V and J genes are TRBV7-8 and TRBJ1-1; the D gene is possibly TRBD1 (5 bases). This CDR3 has 12 residues. The V end was cut by 1 base, the J end by 8 bases, with 8 bases between. Germline values: CDR1 SGHVS, CDR2 FQNEAQ. CDR3 sequence (DNA): TGTGCCAGCAGCTTAGTTCAGGGAGAAGCTTTCTTT. The encoded protein is CASSLVQGEAFF. Looking up the rest from reference TRBV7-8 and TRBJ1-1 gives the full variable domain: GAGVSQSPRYKVAKRGQDVALRCDPISGHVSLFWYQQALGQGPEFLTYFQNEAQLDKSGLPSDRFFAERPEGSVSTLKIQRTQQEDSAVYLCASSLVQGEAFFGQGTRLTVV.

This clonotype showed up many times. The chain couples TRBV10-2 to TRBJ1-1; D ambiguous. V lost 6 bases to trimming and J lost 1 base, with 9 bases between them. The CDR3 loop spans 13 amino acids. CDR1 WSHSY and CDR2 SAAADI come from the germline V gene. The CDR3 DNA reads TGCGCCAGCAGACCAACAGAGAACACTGAAGCTTTCTTT. Protein: CASRPTENTEAFF.

This clonotype has a count of ten or more. One end of the junction is discordant with germline, which a read error may explain. The CDR3: CASSLGRGQETQYF. CDR3 nucleotide sequence: TGTGCCAGCAGCTTGGGCAGGGGCCAAGAGACCCAGTACTTC. J is TRBJ2-5 and V is TRBV5-1, with D possibly TRBD1 on 6 matching bases. The CDR3 extends over 14 amino acids. Germline CDR1 SGHRS, CDR2 YFSETQ.

The CDR3 coding sequence is TGTGCCAGCAGCGTAGTTGGCACCAACACCGGGGAGCTGTTTTTT. Translating gives CASSVVGTNTGELFF. The genes are TRBV9 and TRBJ2-2, with D unclear. V dropped 0 bases and J dropped 2 bases, with 8 bases sitting between them. There are 15 residues in the CDR3. CDR1 and CDR2 from the germline V gene are SGDLS and YYNGEE.

This clonotype was counted at least ten times. CDR3 bases: TGTGCCAGCAGTGCGTTAGGCGAGCAGTACTTC. Encoded protein: CASSALGEQYF. The V call is TRBV2, the J call TRBJ2-7; D is ambiguous. The CDR3 totals 11 residues. V was cut by 4 bases and J by 6 bases, with 7 bases left in between. Germline loops: CDR1 SNHLY, CDR2 FYNNEI.

This clonotype occurred a few times. The chain carries TRBV3-1 and TRBJ1-2; D is undetermined. The germline V gene encodes CDR1 LGHDT and CDR2 YNNKEL (reference sequence). V lost 0 bases, J lost 7 bases, and 12 bases lay in between. This CDR3 region has 14 residues. The CDR3 region is CASSQDWTAGGYTF. The CDR3 region has the DNA TGTGCCAGCAGCCAAGATTGGACCGCCGGTGGCTACACCTTC.

This clonotype has a handful of counts. The V call is TRBV4-1, the J call TRBJ2-7; the match to TRBD1 covers 9 bases. CDR3 length: 16 amino acids. Germline V gene sequence: CDR1 MGHRA, CDR2 YSYEKL. V lost 0 bases, J lost 2 bases, and 5 bases stayed unmatched. The CDR3 reads CASSQEYGTGTYEQYF. DNA for the CDR3: TGCGCCAGCAGCCAAGAATACGGGACAGGGACCTACGAGCAGTACTTC.

About this clonotype: Because the CDR3's place on the DNA is in doubt, the DNA is left out and the CDR3 is given as listed by TCRdb. The chain joins TRBV10-3 to TRBJ2-2; the D call in the table, TRBD1, was not verified against the DNA. The CDR3 is 23 amino acids in total, end residues counted. CDR1 and CDR2 from the germline V gene are ENHRY and SYGVKD. The CDR3: CAIRGSSGANVLTFGAGTGELFF.

This clonotype appeared a few times. The chain combines TRBV29-1 with TRBJ1-1; TRBD1 is a possible D gene (5 bases). CDR1 SQVTM and CDR2 ANQGSEA come from the germline V gene. V was shortened by 1 base and J by 1 base, with 16 bases between the two germline ends. The CDR3 is 16 residues long. The CDR3 spells CSVEVGRGPENTEAFF. The DNA for the CDR3 is TGCAGCGTTGAAGTTGGGAGGGGACCTGAGAACACTGAAGCTTTCTTT.

With respect to this clonotype: One end of the junction varies from germline; a read error may be responsible. This chain uses TRBV2 with TRBJ2-7; D unclear. CDR1 is SNHLY and CDR2 is FYNNEI in the germline V gene. The CDR3 covers 13 residues. CDR3 nucleotide sequence: TGTGCCAGCAGTGATTTATGGGTAGCCGAGCAGTATTTC. Translating gives CASSDLWVAEQYF.

This clonotype was seen many times. This chain connects TRBV10-3 to TRBJ2-7, with TRBD2 as a possible D gene (6 bases). The V gene lost 2 bases and the J gene lost 3 bases, with 8 bases spanning the gap. The CDR3 has 13 amino acids. Germline CDR1 ENHRY, CDR2 SYGVKD. The CDR3 bases are TGTGCCATCAGTGAGACGGGGGACTACGAGCAGTACTTC. Its translation is CAISETGDYEQYF.

The chain combines TRBV12-5 with TRBJ2-7, with 9 bases matching TRBD1. The germline V gene has CDR1 LGHNT and CDR2 FRNRAP. V was pared by 1 base and J by 6 bases, with 7 bases of the junction left unmatched. The CDR3 has 15 amino acids. CDR3 sequence reads: CASGLALGQGTEQYF. The CDR3 DNA follows: TGTGCTAGTGGTTTGGCACTTGGACAGGGGACCGAGCAGTACTTC.

This clonotype was recorded at least ten times. The J gene is TRBJ1-5, the V gene TRBV4-2; 7 bases agree with TRBD1. CDR1 is LGHNA and CDR2 is YNFKEQ in the germline V gene. The CDR3 covers 16 residues. Trimming removed 0 bases from V and 4 bases from J; junction bases left unmatched: 6. The CDR3 DNA is TGTGCCAGCAGCCAAGATGGAGACAGGGAGAATCAGCCCCAGCATTTT. It codes for CASSQDGDRENQPQHF.

Comments on this clonotype: It may be a read error: a sequence one base away is much more abundant. The chain carries TRBV10-1 and TRBJ1-5; no clear D. Germline-derived CDR1 and CDR2 are WNHNN and SYGVQD (reference sequence). Trimming left V 11 bases short and J 7 bases short, with 12 bases between. CDR3 size: 11 residues. The CDR3 region is CASSNEQPQHF. CDR3 bases: TGCGCCTCCTCGAATGAACAGCCCCAGCATTTT.